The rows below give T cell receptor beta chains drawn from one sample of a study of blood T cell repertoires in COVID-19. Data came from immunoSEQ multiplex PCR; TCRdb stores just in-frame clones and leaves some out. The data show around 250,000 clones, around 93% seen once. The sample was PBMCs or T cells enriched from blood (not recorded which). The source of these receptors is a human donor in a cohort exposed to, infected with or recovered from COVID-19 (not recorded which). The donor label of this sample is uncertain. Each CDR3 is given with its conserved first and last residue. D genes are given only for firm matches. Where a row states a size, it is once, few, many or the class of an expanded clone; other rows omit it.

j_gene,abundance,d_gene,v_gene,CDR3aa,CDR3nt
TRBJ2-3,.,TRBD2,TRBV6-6,CASRQSGGRTDTQYF,TGTGCCAGCAGACAGAGCGGGGGGAGAACAGATACGCAGTATTTT
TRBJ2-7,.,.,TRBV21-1,CASSNPGQLYEQYF,TGTGCCAGCAGCAACCCGGGACAGCTTTACGAGCAGTACTTC
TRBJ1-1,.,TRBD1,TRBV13,CASSVTGGHTEAFF,TGTGCCAGCAGCGTGACAGGGGGCCACACTGAAGCTTTCTTT
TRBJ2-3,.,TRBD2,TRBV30,CAWSGTSGARGGTDTQYF,TGTGCCTGGAGTGGGACTAGCGGGGCTCGGGGCGGCACAGATACGCAGTATTTT
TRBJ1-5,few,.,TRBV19,CASSIVTDQPQHF,TGTGCCAGTAGTATTGTTACAGATCAGCCCCAGCATTTT
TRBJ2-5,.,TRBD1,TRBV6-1,CASSERGQETQYF,TGTGCCAGCAGTGAGAGGGGGCAGGAGACCCAGTACTTC
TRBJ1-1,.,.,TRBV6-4,CASSDSDGGAFF,TGTGCCAGCAGTGACTCGGACGGGGGAGCTTTCTTT
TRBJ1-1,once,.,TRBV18,CASSPPTPGENTEAFF,TGTGCCAGCTCACCACCGACGCCCGGAGAGAACACTGAAGCTTTCTTT
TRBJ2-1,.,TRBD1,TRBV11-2,CASSLVGTGLHNEQFF,TGTGCCAGCAGCTTAGTAGGGACAGGGCTGCACAATGAGCAGTTCTTC
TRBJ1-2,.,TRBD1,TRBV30,CAWSGQGDIYGYTF,TGTGCCTGGAGTGGACAGGGGGATATCTATGGCTACACCTTC
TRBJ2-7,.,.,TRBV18,CASSPQYEQYF,TGTGCCAGCTCACCCCAATACGAGCAGTACTTC
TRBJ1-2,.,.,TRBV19,CASSNGQRYEAYGYTF,TGTGCCAGTAGTAATGGACAACGCTATGAGGCTTATGGCTACACCTTC
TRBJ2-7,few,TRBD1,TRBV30,CAWGQGRGEQYF,TGTGCCTGGGGACAGGGTAGGGGAGAGCAGTACTTC